The entry below gives a single TCR beta chain sequence along with its context. The antigen remains unidentified. Trimming stripped 1 base from V and 7 bases from J, with 8 bases between. The CDR3 runs 13 residues. Germline CDR1 and CDR2: PRHDT and FYEKMQ (reference sequence). These data come from a study of T-cell memory formation after mild COVID-19. MiXCR, run by TCRdb on the 5' RACE reads, gives a single entry per CDR3 protein. The sample yields fewer than 300,000 distinct CDR3 sequences, 15% to 20% seen once. The study, taken as a whole, reports: Among contracting clones, CD4+ were mainly CM/EM and CD8+ enriched in EMRA. There was no confirmation that second-wave clones peaking on day 37 were SARS-CoV-2 specific.

The chain joins TRBV13 to TRBJ1-5; D unclear. The specimen was PBMCs or a T cell subset sorted from them (not recorded which). This clonotype was obtained from a man younger than 35 who had mild COVID-19 (a few samples of this study predate the infection). Cell type and time point are not known. Here the CDR3 reads CASSLEARQPQHF. In nucleotides, the CDR3 is TGTGCCAGCAGCTTAGAGGCGAGGCAGCCCCAGCATTTT.